This T cell receptor beta chain comes out of a study of blood T cell repertoires in COVID-19. Overall study context: Sample material is recorded as cDNA or gDNA derived from T cells, B-cell-depleted T cells, or PBMCs.

Trimming cost V 1 base and J 4 bases, with 10 bases left between them. The CDR3 length is 14 residues. CDR1 LGHNA and CDR2 YSLEER come from the germline V gene. TCRdb's table, derived via immunoSEQ multiplex PCR, lists solely in-frame clones and lacks some. Of some 370,000 clones in the sample, 80% to 85% were seen once. The sample was PBMCs or T cells enriched from blood (not recorded which). This TCR was sampled from a woman in her forties or fifties who had recovered from COVID-19. The gene calls are TRBV4-3 and TRBJ1-2; perhaps TRBD1 as D (6 bases). The CDR3 DNA reads as TGCGCCAGCAGCCAAGGGACAGACGGCTATGGCTACACCTTC. It is translated as CASSQGTDGYGYTF.